This T cell receptor beta chain was profiled in a study of identical twins. Study results and caveats: Memory repertoires showed no such pattern, whereas abundant cord blood beta clonotypes carried fewer insertions. Models came in too low on out-of-frame TCR alpha sharing in monozygotic twins.

As for this clonotype: Its antigen is not identified.

Germline CDR1 reads SGHTA; CDR2 reads FQGNSA. The CDR3 totals 15 residues. V lost 3 bases, J lost 5 bases, and 5 bases stayed unmatched. TCRdb re-called the 5' RACE reads with MiXCR, one entry per CDR3 protein. This sample has around 490,000 distinct CDR3 sequences, with roughly an eighth found just once. These sequences were also reported in another study, on yellow fever vaccine responses in identical twins.

The J gene is TRBJ2-5, the V gene TRBV7-2, with 11 positions matching TRBD2. Source material: CD4+ T cells sorted from blood. The receptor comes from a woman aged 18-29 years in good health. CDR3 nucleotides: TGTGCCAGCAGCTTTACTAGCGGGAGTGGGGAGACCCAGTACTTC. This codes for CASSFTSGSGETQYF.